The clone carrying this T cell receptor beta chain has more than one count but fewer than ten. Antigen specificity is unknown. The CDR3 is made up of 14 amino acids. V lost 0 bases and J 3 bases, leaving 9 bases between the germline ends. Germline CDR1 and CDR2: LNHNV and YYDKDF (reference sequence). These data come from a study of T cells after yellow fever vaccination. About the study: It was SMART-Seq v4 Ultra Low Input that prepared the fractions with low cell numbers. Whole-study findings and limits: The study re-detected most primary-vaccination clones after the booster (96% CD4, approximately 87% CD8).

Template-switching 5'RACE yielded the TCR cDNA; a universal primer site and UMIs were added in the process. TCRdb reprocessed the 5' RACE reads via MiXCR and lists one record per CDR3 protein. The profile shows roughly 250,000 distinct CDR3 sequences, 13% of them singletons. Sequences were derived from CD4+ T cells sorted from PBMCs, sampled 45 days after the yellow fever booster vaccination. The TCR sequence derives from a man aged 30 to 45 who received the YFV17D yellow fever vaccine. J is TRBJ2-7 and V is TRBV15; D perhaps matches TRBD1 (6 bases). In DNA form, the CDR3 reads TGTGCCACCAGCAGAGAAGGGGGAATCTACGAGCAGTACTTC. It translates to CATSREGGIYEQYF.